A single sample is the source of the 20 T cell receptor beta chains below, sequenced in a study of neurological immune-mediated disorders. MiXCR, run by TCRdb on the 5' RACE reads, gives a single entry per CDR3 protein. This sample has 35,000 or so distinct CDR3 sequences; around an eighth occur once, and the top ten carry roughly a quarter. The specimen sequenced was PBMCs. The receptor set was obtained from a woman aged 45-65 years with HTLV-1-associated myelopathy (HAM/TSP).

In its sample, this clonotype was seen many times. This rearrangement joins TRBV20-1 to TRBJ1-1; no reliable D call. Germline V gives CDR1 DFQATT, CDR2 SNEGSKA (reference sequence). There are 13 residues in the CDR3. V dropped 6 bases and J dropped 5 bases, with 16 bases sitting between them. CDR3 sequence: CSAQSRTGTEAFF. In DNA, the CDR3 is TGCAGTGCCCAGTCGCGGACCGGAACTGAAGCTTTCTTT.

The sample holds many counts of this clonotype. The gene calls are TRBV5-1 and TRBJ1-1; D is unresolved. The CDR3 covers 13 residues. Germline assignment: CDR1 SGHRS and CDR2 YFSETQ. V dropped 0 bases and J dropped 1 base, with 4 bases sitting between them. CDR3 in DNA: TGCGCCAGCAGCTTGGCACAGAACACTGAAGCTTTCTTT. Translated, it gives CASSLAQNTEAFF.

Many counts were recorded for this clonotype. This chain uses TRBV12-3 or TRBV12-4 with TRBJ2-1; D not certain. The CDR3 is made up of 13 amino acids. Trimming removed 5 bases at V and 6 bases at J, with 11 bases between. For the CDR3, the DNA is TGTGCCAGCAGTCCCGAGGTCCTCAATGAGCAGTTCTTC. This codes for CASSPEVLNEQFF.

This clonotype occurred many times. This chain links TRBV5-8 with TRBJ2-1; 9 bases are shared with TRBD2. The length of the CDR3 is 16 residues. Germline-derived CDR1 and CDR2 are SGHTS and YDEGEE. Trimming took 1 base from V and 6 from J; bases not matched to a gene: 8. CDR3: CASSLRWLAGINEQFF. The CDR3 DNA reads TGTGCCAGCAGCTTGCGCTGGCTAGCGGGGATCAATGAGCAGTTCTTC.

This clonotype showed up just a few times. This chain links TRBV7-2 with TRBJ1-4, with TRBD1 matching 7 bases. The junction had 13 bases not matched to a gene; V was cut back by 7 bases and J by 8 bases. Germline CDR1 and CDR2: SGHTA and FQGNSA. This CDR3 has 15 residues. CDR3 amino acids: CASTHSGGGGEKLFF. The CDR3 region has the DNA TGTGCCAGCACTCACTCAGGGGGAGGCGGAGAAAAACTGTTTTTT.

The CDR3, as DNA: TGTGCCAGCAGTGAAAGGGTTCGGAGCAATCAGCCCCAGCATTTT. It codes for CASSERVRSNQPQHF. The chain joins TRBV6-1 to TRBJ1-5; D uncertain. Trimming took off 2 bases at V and 1 base at J, with 9 bases between the two ends. The germline CDR1 and CDR2 sequences are MNHNS and SASEGT. The CDR3 loop spans 15 amino acids.

This clonotype was observed many times. The V gene is TRBV2, the J gene TRBJ2-7, with 9 bases fitting TRBD1. The CDR3 covers 14 residues. The V and J ends lost 4 bases and 6 bases, in that order; junction bases with no gene match: 7. Germline V lookup: CDR1 SNHLY, CDR2 FYNNEI. CDR3 in DNA: TGTGCCAGCAGTGTCCGGGACAGGGAGAGCGAGCAGTACTTC. Translating it yields CASSVRDRESEQYF.

The sample holds many counts of this clonotype. The J gene is TRBJ1-1, the V gene TRBV4-1; D call uncertain. In germline, CDR1 is MGHRA, CDR2 YSYEKL. V lost 4 bases and J lost 0, with 21 bases in between. This CDR3 region has 18 residues. CDR3 in amino acids: CASSPPGTGTKMNTEAFF. In DNA, the CDR3 is TGCGCCAGCAGCCCCCCGGGAACCGGCACGAAAATGAACACTGAAGCTTTCTTT.

Many counts were recorded for this clonotype. V is TRBV18 and J is TRBJ1-1; maybe TRBD1 (6 bases). Germline V CDR1 and CDR2: KGHSH, LQKENI. V gave up 5 bases and J gave up 10 bases, with 14 bases separating them. The CDR3 loop spans 12 amino acids. In DNA, the CDR3 is TGTGCCAGCTCAATTCCAGGGGATGGAGCTTTCTTT. It specifies CASSIPGDGAFF. Looking up the rest from reference TRBV18 and TRBJ1-1 gives the full variable domain: NAGVMQNPRHLVRRRGQEARLRCSPMKGHSHVYWYRQLPEEGLKFMVYLQKENIIDESGMPKERFSAEFPKEGPSILRIQQVVRGDSAAYFCASSIPGDGAFFGQGTRLTVV.

Ten or more counts support this clonotype. CDR3 region: CSARDYQGGPDTQYF. The CDR3 coding sequence is TGCAGTGCTAGAGATTACCAGGGGGGCCCAGATACGCAGTATTTT. The chain uses TRBV20-1 and TRBJ2-3, with D possibly matching TRBD1 (7 bases). The germline CDR1 and CDR2 sequences are DFQATT and SNEGSKA (reference sequence). The V gene lost 0 bases and the J gene lost 4 bases, with 14 bases spanning the gap. The CDR3 sequence is 15 residues long.

The chain is built from TRBV2 and TRBJ2-7; D is possibly TRBD1 (6 bases). The V end was cut by 5 bases, the J end by 5 bases, with 13 bases between. CDR3 length: 13 residues. Germline CDR1 is SNHLY and CDR2 is FYNNEI. CDR3 bases: TGTGCCAGCAGTCCCGACAGGCTACACGAGCAGTACTTC. Protein: CASSPDRLHEQYF.

At least ten counts were recorded for this clonotype. The gene calls are TRBV5-1 and TRBJ1-2; TRBD1 agrees at 8 bases. Germline V gene lookup returns CDR1 SGHRS and CDR2 YFSETQ. The length of the CDR3 is 18 residues. V was pared by 1 base and J by 5 bases, with 16 bases of the junction left unmatched. The CDR3 spells CASSLTTRTGRGGYGYTF. The CDR3 region has the DNA TGCGCCAGCAGCTTGACAACGCGGACAGGGAGGGGAGGGTATGGCTACACCTTC.

Many counts were recorded for this clonotype. The rearrangement joins TRBV18 to TRBJ1-1; the D gene is possibly TRBD1 (6 bases). This CDR3 comprises 14 residues. CDR1 and CDR2 from the germline V gene are KGHSH and LQKENI. The V gene lost 6 bases and the J gene lost 8 bases, with 19 bases spanning the gap. The CDR3 coding sequence is TGTGCCAGCTCCCTCGGGCAGGGGAATCCCGAAGCTTTCTTT. This codes for CASSLGQGNPEAFF. The complete variable domain, with remaining parts taken from reference TRBV18 and TRBJ1-1, reads NAGVMQNPRHLVRRRGQEARLRCSPMKGHSHVYWYRQLPEEGLKFMVYLQKENIIDESGMPKERFSAEFPKEGPSILRIQQVVRGDSAAYFCASSLGQGNPEAFFGQGTRLTVV.

This clonotype was detected a few times. This chain connects TRBV6-2 or TRBV6-3 to TRBJ2-4, with D perhaps given as TRBD1 or TRBD2 (5 bases each). Germline values: CDR1 MNHEY, CDR2 SVGEGT. The V and J ends lost 5 bases and 0 bases respectively, with 17 bases between them. This CDR3 comprises 17 residues. The CDR3 bases are TGTGCCAGCAGTCGGGGCCTCACCTCCGGAGCCAAAAACATTCAGTACTTC. Amino acids: CASSRGLTSGAKNIQYF.

The chain links TRBV7-2 to TRBJ1-1; 7 bases are shared with TRBD1. Germline CDR1 reads SGHTA; CDR2 reads FQGNSA. Unmatched junction bases numbered 16, after V lost 5 bases and J lost 7 bases. The CDR3 runs to 16 residues. In DNA, the CDR3 is TGTGCCAGCAGCCCGCGACAGGGTCGGGCCGGCGGTGAAGCTTTCTTT. Residues: CASSPRQGRAGGEAFF.

This clonotype was seen ten or more times. The gene calls are TRBV7-2 and TRBJ1-1; D is possibly TRBD1 (5 bases). Germline lookup yields CDR1 SGHTA and CDR2 FQGNSA. This CDR3 has 13 amino acids. Between the trimmed V and J ends, which lost 4 bases and 7 bases, there was a span of 13 bases. Here the CDR3 reads CASSSGVRVEAFF. In DNA form, the CDR3 reads TGTGCCAGCAGCTCGGGGGTCCGGGTTGAAGCTTTCTTT. The complete variable domain, with remaining parts taken from reference TRBV7-2 and TRBJ1-1, reads GAGVSQSPSNKVTEKGKDVELRCDPISGHTALYWYRQSLGQGLEFLIYFQGNSAPDKSGLPSDRFSAERTGGSVSTLTIQRTQQEDSAVYLCASSSGVRVEAFFGQGTRLTVV.

This clonotype was seen at least ten times. V and J are TRBV7-8 and TRBJ2-2; D gene ambiguous. The CDR3 has 17 amino acids. Deletions cut 2 bases from V and 1 base from J, with 14 bases between. CDR1 and CDR2 from the germline V gene are SGHVS and FQNEAQ. The CDR3 region has the DNA TGTGCCAGCAGCTTATTTCGTTCGATTCTGAACACCGGGGAGCTGTTTTTT. It codes for CASSLFRSILNTGELFF.

This clonotype was recorded many times. The chain is built from TRBV4-3 and TRBJ1-4; D perhaps matches TRBD1 (5 bases). Trimming took off 0 bases at V and 6 bases at J, with 14 bases between the two ends. Germline loops: CDR1 LGHNA, CDR2 YSLEER. CDR3 size: 16 residues. The CDR3 DNA sequence: TGCGCCAGCAGCCAAGATTGGACCAGGGAGCATGAAAAACTGTTTTTT. This encodes CASSQDWTREHEKLFF.

This clonotype was picked up many times. The rearrangement links TRBV5-1 to TRBJ2-5; D may be TRBD1 or TRBD2 (5 bases each). CDR1 is SGHRS and CDR2 is YFSETQ in the germline V gene. V was shortened by 3 bases and J by 5 bases, with 14 bases between the two germline ends. The CDR3 loop spans 14 amino acids. CDR3 region: CASSSQSGPETQYF. The CDR3 DNA reads TGCGCCAGCAGCTCCCAGTCGGGGCCGGAGACCCAGTACTTC.

This clonotype has ten or more counts. The chain carries TRBV12-3 or TRBV12-4 and TRBJ2-2; D is perhaps TRBD1 or TRBD2 (7 bases each). V dropped 6 bases and J dropped 6 bases, with 17 bases sitting between them. There are 15 residues in the CDR3. The CDR3 DNA reads as TGTGCCAGCAGCCTAACGGGGAGGGGGCCCGGGGAGCTGTTTTTT. Its translation is CASSLTGRGPGELFF.